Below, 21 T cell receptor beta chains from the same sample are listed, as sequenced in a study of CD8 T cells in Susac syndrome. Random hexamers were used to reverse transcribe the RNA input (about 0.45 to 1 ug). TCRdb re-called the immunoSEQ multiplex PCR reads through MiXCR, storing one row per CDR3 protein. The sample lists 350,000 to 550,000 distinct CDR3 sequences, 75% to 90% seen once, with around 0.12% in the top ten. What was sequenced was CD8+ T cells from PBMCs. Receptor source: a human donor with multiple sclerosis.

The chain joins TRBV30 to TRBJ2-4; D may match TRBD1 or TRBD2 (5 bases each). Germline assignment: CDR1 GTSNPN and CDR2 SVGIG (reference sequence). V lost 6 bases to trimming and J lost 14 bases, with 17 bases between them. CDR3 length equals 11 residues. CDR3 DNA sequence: TGTGCCTGTCATACTGGGACCGAAGAGTACTTC. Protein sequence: CACHTGTEEYF. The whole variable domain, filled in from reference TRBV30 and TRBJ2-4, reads SQTIHQWPATLVQPVGSPLSLECTVEGTSNPNLYWYRQAAGRGLQLLFYSVGIGQISSEVPQNLSASRPQDRQFILSSKKLLLSDSGFYLCACHTGTEEYFGAGTRLSVL.

The CDR3 spells CASSRDQKGGYTF. The CDR3 bases are TGTGCCAGCAGTCGTGACCAAAAGGGTGGCTACACCTTC. This sequence joins TRBV27 and TRBJ1-2; D is unresolved. V shed 5 bases and J shed 7 bases, with 14 bases lying between them. There are 13 residues in the CDR3. Germline CDR1 and CDR2: MNHEY and SMNVEV (reference sequence).

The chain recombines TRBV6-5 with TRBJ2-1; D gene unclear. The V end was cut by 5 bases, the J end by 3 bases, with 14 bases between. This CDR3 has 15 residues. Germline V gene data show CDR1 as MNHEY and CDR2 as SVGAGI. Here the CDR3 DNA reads TGTGCCAGCAGTACGAACCTCGGATACTACAATGAGCAGTTCTTC. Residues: CASSTNLGYYNEQFF.

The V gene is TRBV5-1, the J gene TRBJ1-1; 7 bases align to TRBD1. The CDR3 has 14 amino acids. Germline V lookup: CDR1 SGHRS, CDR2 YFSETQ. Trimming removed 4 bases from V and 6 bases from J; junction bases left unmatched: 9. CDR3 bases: TGCGCCAGCAGCCCTCATACAGGGGCCCCTGAAGCTTTCTTT. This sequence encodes CASSPHTGAPEAFF. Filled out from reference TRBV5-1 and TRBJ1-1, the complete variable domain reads KAGVTQTPRYLIKTRGQQVTLSCSPISGHRSVSWYQQTPGQGLQFLFEYFSETQRNKGNFPGRFSGRQFSNSRSEMNVSTLELGDSALYLCASSPHTGAPEAFFGQGTRLTVV.

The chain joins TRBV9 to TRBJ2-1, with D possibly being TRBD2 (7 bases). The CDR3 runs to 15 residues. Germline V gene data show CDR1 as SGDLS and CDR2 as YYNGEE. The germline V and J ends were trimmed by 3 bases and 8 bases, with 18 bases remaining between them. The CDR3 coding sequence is TGTGCCAGCAGCGCCAGGGGAGGGCCGTGGTATGAGCAGTTCTTC. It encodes CASSARGGPWYEQFF.

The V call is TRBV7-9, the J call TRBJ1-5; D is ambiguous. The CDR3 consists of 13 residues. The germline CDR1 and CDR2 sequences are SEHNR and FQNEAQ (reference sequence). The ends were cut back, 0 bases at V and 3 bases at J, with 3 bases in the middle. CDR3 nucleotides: TGTGCCAGCAGCTTAGCCCCCAATCAGCCCCAGCATTTT. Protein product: CASSLAPNQPQHF.

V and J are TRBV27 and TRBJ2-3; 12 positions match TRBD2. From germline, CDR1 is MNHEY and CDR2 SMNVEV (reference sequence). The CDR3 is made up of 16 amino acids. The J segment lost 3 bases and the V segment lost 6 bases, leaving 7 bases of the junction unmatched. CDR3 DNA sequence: TGTGCCAGCAGCCTAACACTAGCGGGAGGAACAGATACGCAGTATTTT. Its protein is CASSLTLAGGTDTQYF.

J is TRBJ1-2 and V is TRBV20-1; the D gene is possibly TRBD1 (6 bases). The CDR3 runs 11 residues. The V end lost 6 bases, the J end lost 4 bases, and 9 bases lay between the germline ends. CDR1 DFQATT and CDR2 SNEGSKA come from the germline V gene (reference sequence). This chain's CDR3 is CSAPGAYGYTF. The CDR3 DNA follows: TGCAGTGCACCGGGGGCCTATGGCTACACCTTC.

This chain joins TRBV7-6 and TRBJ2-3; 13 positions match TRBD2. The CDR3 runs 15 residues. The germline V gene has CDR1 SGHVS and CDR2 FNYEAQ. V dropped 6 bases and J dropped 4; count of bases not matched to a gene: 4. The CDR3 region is CASSLTSGRPDTQYF. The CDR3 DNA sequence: TGTGCCAGCAGTTTGACTAGCGGGAGGCCAGATACGCAGTATTTT.

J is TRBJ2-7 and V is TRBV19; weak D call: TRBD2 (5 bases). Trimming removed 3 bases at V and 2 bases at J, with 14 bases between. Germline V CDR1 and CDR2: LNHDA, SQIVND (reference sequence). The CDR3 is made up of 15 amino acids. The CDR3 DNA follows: TGTGCCAGTAGTATGGCTCCGGGGAATCCCTACGAGCAGTACTTC. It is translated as CASSMAPGNPYEQYF.

The chain's CDR3 is CAWSVLGGQQYF. The CDR3 DNA reads as TGTGCCTGGAGTGTATTGGGGGGGCAGCAGTACTTC. This chain uses TRBV30 with TRBJ2-7; D possibly corresponds to TRBD2 (7 bases). The CDR3 sequence is 12 residues long. Germline V lookup: CDR1 GTSNPN, CDR2 SVGIG (reference sequence). V was pared by 0 bases and J by 8 bases, with 11 bases between.

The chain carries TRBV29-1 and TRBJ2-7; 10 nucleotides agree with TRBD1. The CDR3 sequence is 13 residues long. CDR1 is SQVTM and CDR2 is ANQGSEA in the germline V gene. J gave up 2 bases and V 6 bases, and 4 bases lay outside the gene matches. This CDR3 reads CSVAGTGAYEQYF. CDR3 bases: TGCAGCGTCGCCGGGACAGGGGCCTACGAGCAGTACTTC.

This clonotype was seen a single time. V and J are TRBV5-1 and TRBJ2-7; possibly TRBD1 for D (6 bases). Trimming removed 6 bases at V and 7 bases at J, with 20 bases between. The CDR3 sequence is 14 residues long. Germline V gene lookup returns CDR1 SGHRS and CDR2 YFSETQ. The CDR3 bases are TGCGCCAGCAACCTGGGCCGTAATCAGGGGGAGCAGTACTTC. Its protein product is CASNLGRNQGEQYF.

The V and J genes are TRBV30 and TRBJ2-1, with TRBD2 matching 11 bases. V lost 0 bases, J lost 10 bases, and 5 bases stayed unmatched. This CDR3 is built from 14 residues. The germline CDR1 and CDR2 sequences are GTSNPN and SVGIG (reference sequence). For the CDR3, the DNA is TGTGCCTGGAGTGTACAACTAGCGGGAGACGAGCAGTTCTTC. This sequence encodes CAWSVQLAGDEQFF.

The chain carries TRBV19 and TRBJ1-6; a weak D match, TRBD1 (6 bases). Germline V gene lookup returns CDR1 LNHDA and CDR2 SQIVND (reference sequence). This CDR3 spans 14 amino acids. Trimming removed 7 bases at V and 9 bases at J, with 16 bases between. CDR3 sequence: CASTSGEMGSPLHF. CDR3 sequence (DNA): TGTGCCAGTACGTCAGGGGAAATGGGTTCACCCCTCCACTTT.

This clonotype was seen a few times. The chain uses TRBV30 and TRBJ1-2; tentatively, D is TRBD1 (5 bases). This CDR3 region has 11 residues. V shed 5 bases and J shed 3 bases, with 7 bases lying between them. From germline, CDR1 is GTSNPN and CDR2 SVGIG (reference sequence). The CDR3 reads CAWGGYYGYTF. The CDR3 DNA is TGTGCCTGGGGGGGGTACTATGGCTACACCTTC.

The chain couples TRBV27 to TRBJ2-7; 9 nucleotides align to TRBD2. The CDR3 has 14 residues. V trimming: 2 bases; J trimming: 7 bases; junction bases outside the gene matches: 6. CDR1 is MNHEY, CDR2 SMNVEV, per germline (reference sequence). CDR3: CASSLLAGPLEQYF. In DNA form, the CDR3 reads TGTGCCAGCAGTTTACTAGCGGGACCACTAGAGCAGTACTTC.

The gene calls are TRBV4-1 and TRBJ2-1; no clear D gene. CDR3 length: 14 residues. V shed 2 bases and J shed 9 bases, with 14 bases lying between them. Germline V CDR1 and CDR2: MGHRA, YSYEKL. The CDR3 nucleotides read TGCGCCAGCAGCCAACTATTCGTTACCGGTGAGCAGTTCTTC. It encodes CASSQLFVTGEQFF.

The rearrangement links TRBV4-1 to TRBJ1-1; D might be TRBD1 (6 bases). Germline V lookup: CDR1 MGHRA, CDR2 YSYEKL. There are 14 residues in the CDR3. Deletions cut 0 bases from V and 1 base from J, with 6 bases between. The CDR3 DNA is TGCGCCAGCAGCCAAGAGGACAGGAACACTGAAGCTTTCTTT. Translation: CASSQEDRNTEAFF.

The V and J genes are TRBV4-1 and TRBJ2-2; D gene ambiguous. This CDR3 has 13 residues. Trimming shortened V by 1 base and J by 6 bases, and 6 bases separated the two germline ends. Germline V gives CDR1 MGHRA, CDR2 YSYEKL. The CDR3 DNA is TGCGCCAGCAGCCAAGCCCTACCCGGGGAGCTGTTTTTT. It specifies CASSQALPGELFF.

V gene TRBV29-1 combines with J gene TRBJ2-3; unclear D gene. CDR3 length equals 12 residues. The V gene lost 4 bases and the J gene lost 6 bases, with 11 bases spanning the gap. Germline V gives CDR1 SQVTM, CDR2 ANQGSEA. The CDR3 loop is CSVGGLGDTQYF. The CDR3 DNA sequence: TGCAGCGTTGGGGGTCTAGGGGATACGCAGTATTTT.